This T cell receptor (beta chain) was found in a study of pediatric ulcerative colitis. One to two pinch biopsies were taken from the rectum during colonoscopy. Sequenced by immunoSEQ multiplex PCR; TCRdb stores in-frame clones only, minus some. The sample carries 40,000 to 55,000 clones, around 81% recorded once. V was shortened by 1 base and J by 0 bases, with 7 bases between the two germline ends. The CDR3 has 14 residues. Germline V gene data show CDR1 as LGHNA and CDR2 as YSLEER. Concerning this clone itself: What it recognizes is unknown.

Broader study findings: Clonal expansions reduced rectal repertoire diversity in acute severe colitis.

The rearrangement links TRBV4-3 to TRBJ2-7; D call uncertain. The origin of this receptor is a girl aged 10-17 years with moderate ulcerative colitis. The sequenced material came from gut tissue. The chain's CDR3 is CASSQGVPSYEQYF. The CDR3 DNA follows: TGCGCCAGCAGCCAAGGGGTCCCCTCCTACGAGCAGTACTTC.